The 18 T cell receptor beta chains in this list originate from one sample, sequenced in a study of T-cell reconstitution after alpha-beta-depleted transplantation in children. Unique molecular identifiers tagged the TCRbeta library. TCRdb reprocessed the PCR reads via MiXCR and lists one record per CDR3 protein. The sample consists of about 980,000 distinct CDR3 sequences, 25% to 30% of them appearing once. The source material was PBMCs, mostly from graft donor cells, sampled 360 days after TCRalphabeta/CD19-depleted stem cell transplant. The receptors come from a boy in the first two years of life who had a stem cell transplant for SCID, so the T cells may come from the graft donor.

In DNA, the CDR3 is TGTGCCAGCAGTCCATCAGAGGGTAATAATTCACCCCTCCACTTT. Its protein product is CASSPSEGNNSPLHF. This chain uses TRBV28 with TRBJ1-6; D unclear. Germline V gene sequence: CDR1 MDHEN, CDR2 SYDVKM. Trimming cost V 5 bases and J 5 bases, with 13 bases left between them. The CDR3 length is 15 residues.

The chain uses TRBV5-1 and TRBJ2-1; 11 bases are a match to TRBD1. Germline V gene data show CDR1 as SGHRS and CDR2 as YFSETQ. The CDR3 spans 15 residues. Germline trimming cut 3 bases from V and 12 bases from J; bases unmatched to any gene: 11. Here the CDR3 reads CASSSLGQGAVGQFF. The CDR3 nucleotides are TGCGCCAGCAGCTCACTAGGACAGGGGGCGGTTGGGCAGTTCTTC.

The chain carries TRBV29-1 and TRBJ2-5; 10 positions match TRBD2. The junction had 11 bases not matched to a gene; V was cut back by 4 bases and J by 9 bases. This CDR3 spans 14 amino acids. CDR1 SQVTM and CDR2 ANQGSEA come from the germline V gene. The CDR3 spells CSVVLAGVGSSQYF. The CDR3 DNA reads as TGCAGCGTTGTCCTAGCGGGGGTTGGATCGTCCCAGTACTTC.

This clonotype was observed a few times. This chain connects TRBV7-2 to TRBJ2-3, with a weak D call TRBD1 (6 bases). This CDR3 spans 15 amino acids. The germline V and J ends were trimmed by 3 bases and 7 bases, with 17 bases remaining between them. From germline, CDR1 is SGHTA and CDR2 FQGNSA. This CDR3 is CASSFVQGPEYTQYF. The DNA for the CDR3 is TGTGCCAGCAGCTTCGTACAGGGCCCCGAATATACGCAGTATTTT.

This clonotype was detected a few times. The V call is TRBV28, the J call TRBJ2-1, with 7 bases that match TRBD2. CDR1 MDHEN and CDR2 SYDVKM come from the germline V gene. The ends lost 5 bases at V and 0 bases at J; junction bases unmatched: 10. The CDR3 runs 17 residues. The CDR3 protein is CASSHYLAGNSYNEQFF. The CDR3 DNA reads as TGTGCCAGCAGTCATTACTTAGCGGGTAACTCCTACAATGAGCAGTTCTTC.

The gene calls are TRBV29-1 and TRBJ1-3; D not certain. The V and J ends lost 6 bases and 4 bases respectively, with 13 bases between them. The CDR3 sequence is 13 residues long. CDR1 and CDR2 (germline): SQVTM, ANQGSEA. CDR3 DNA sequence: TGCAGCGTCGAGAGGTACTCAGGAAACACCATATATTTT. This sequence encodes CSVERYSGNTIYF.

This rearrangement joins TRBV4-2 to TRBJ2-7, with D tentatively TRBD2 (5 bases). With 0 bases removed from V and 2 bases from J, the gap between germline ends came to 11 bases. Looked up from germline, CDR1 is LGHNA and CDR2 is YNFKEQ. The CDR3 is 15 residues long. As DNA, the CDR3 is TGTGCCAGCAGCCAAGATCCCCAGCGGCCCTACGAGCAGTACTTC. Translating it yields CASSQDPQRPYEQYF.

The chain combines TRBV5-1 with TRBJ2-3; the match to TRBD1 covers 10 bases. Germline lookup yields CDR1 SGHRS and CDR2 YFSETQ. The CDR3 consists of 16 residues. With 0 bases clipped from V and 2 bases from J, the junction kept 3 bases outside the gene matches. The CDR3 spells CASSLDGTGATDTQYF. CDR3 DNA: TGCGCCAGCAGCTTGGATGGGACAGGGGCCACAGATACGCAGTATTTT. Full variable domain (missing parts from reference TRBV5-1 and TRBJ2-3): KAGVTQTPRYLIKTRGQQVTLSCSPISGHRSVSWYQQTPGQGLQFLFEYFSETQRNKGNFPGRFSGRQFSNSRSEMNVSTLELGDSALYLCASSLDGTGATDTQYFGPGTRLTVL.

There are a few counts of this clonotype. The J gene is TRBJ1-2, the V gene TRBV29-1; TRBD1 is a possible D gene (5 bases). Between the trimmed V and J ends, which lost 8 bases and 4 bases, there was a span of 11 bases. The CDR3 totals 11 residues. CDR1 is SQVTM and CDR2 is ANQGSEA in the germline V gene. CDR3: CSYRRGYGYTF. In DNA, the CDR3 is TGCAGCTACAGGAGGGGCTATGGCTACACCTTC.

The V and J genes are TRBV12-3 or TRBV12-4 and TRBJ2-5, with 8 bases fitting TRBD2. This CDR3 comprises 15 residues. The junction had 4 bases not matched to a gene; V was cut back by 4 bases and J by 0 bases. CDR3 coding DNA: TGTGCCAGCAGTTGGACTAGCCCGTACCAAGAGACCCAGTACTTC. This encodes CASSWTSPYQETQYF.

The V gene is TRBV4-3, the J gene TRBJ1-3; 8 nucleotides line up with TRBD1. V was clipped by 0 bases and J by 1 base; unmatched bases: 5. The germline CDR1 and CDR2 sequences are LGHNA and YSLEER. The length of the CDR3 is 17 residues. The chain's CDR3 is CASSQEVQGASGNTIYF. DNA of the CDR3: TGCGCCAGCAGCCAAGAGGTCCAGGGGGCTTCTGGAAACACCATATATTTT.

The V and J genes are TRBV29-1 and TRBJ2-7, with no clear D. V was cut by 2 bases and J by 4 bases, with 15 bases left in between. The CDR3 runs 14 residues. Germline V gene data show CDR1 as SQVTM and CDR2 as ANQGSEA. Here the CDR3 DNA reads TGCAGCGTTGAAAGGGAAGGGCCTCGTTACGAGCAGTACTTC. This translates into CSVEREGPRYEQYF.

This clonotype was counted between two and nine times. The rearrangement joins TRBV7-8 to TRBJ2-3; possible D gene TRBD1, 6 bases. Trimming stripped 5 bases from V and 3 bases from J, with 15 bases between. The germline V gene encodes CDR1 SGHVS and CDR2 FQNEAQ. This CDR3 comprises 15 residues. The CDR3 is CASSLRGIGTDTQYF. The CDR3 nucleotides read TGTGCCAGCAGCCTCAGGGGAATCGGTACAGATACGCAGTATTTT.

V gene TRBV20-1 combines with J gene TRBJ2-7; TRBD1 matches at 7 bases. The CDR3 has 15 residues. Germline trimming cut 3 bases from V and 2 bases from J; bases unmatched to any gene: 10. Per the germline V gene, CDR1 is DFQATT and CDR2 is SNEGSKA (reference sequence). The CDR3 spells CSARPFDRATYEQYF. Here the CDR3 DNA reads TGCAGTGCTAGGCCCTTCGACAGGGCCACCTACGAGCAGTACTTC.

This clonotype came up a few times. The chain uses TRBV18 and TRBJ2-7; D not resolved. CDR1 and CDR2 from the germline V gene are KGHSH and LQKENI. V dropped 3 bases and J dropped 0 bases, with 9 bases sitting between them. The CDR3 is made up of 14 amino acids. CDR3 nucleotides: TGTGCCAGCTCACCCAGCCAAAGCTCCTACGAGCAGTACTTC. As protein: CASSPSQSSYEQYF. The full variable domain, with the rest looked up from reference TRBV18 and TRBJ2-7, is NAGVMQNPRHLVRRRGQEARLRCSPMKGHSHVYWYRQLPEEGLKFMVYLQKENIIDESGMPKERFSAEFPKEGPSILRIQQVVRGDSAAYFCASSPSQSSYEQYFGPGTRLTVT.

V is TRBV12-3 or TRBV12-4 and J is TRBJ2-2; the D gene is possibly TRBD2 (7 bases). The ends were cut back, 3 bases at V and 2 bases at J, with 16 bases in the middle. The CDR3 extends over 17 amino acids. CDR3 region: CASSFLGRGPNTGELFF. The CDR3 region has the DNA TGTGCCAGCAGTTTTTTGGGGCGGGGGCCCAACACCGGGGAGCTGTTTTTT.

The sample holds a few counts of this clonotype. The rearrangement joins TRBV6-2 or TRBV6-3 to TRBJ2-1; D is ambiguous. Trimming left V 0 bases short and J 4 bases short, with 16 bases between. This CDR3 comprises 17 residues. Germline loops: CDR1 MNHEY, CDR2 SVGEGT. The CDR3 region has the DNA TGTGCCAGCAGTTACTCGATTCCATGGGCAGATTACAATGAGCAGTTCTTC. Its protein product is CASSYSIPWADYNEQFF.

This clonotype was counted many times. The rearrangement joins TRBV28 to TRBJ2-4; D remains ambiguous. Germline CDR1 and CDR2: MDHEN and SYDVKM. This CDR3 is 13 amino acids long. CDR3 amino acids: CGARRKAKNIQYF. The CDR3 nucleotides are TGTGGGGCACGTAGGAAAGCCAAAAACATTCAGTACTTC. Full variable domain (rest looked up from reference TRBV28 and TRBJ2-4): DVKVTQSSRYLVKRTGEKVFLECVQDMDHENMFWYRQDPGLGLRLIYFSYDVKMKEKGDIPEGYSVSREKKERFSLILESASTNQTSMYLCGARRKAKNIQYFGAGTRLSVL.